The 6 T cell receptor beta chains in this list originate from one sample, sequenced in a study of T cell responses to AZD1222 COVID-19 vaccine. TCRdb keeps only in-frame clones here, not all; method: immunoSEQ multiplex PCR. Of approximately 150,000 clones listed, approximately 88% are singletons. Source: peripheral blood, taken 28 days after the second AZD1222 dose. These receptor sequences come from an adult who received the AZD1222 COVID-19 vaccine.

The chain joins TRBV9 to TRBJ2-7; 8 nucleotides align to TRBD2. Trimming cost V 0 bases and J 0 bases; bases outside gene matches: 5. Germline V CDR1 and CDR2: SGDLS, YYNGEE. The CDR3 is made up of 16 amino acids. The CDR3: CASSVAGGTSSYEQYF. The DNA of the CDR3 is TGTGCCAGCAGCGTAGCTGGGGGGACTAGCTCCTACGAGCAGTACTTC.

J is TRBJ1-1 and V is TRBV29-1; no clear D. CDR1 and CDR2 (germline): SQVTM, ANQGSEA. V lost 3 bases and J lost 4, with 12 bases in between. This CDR3 has 13 residues. The CDR3 nucleotides are TGCAGCGTTGAGTTCCTAGGAGGCACTGAAGCTTTCTTT. Encoded protein: CSVEFLGGTEAFF.

The rearrangement links TRBV2 to TRBJ2-5, with unresolved D. Germline V gives CDR1 SNHLY, CDR2 FYNNEI. The CDR3 has 12 amino acids. The germline V and J ends were trimmed by 8 bases and 5 bases, with 12 bases remaining between them. The CDR3 nucleotides are TGTGCCAGCCGGGCCTTAAGCGAGACCCAGTACTTC. It yields the protein CASRALSETQYF.

V and J are TRBV27 and TRBJ2-1, with TRBD1 identical over 10 bases. Germline V gene data show CDR1 as MNHEY and CDR2 as SMNVEV (reference sequence). V dropped 5 bases and J dropped 6; count of bases not matched to a gene: 7. The CDR3 runs 15 residues. The CDR3 nucleotides are TGTGCCAGCAGTAACCGGGACAGGGGTTTCAATGAGCAGTTCTTC. Translating gives CASSNRDRGFNEQFF.

The chain links TRBV12-5 to TRBJ1-2; 7 bases fit TRBD1. CDR1 LGHNT and CDR2 FRNRAP come from the germline V gene. The V and J ends lost 4 bases and 7 bases, in that order; junction bases with no gene match: 15. The length of the CDR3 is 16 residues. The CDR3 DNA follows: TGTGCTAGTGGTTCCGCGGACAGGTGGGAATGGGGTGGCTACACCTTC. Translated: CASGSADRWEWGGYTF.

This clone came up a few times. The chain employs TRBV6-1 and TRBJ2-7; TRBD1 matches at 10 bases. V was pared by 0 bases and J by 2 bases, with 1 base of the junction left unmatched. The CDR3 has 15 residues. Per germline, CDR1 MNHNS and CDR2 SASEGT. The CDR3 reads CASSEAGTGAYEQYF. The CDR3 DNA sequence: TGTGCCAGCAGTGAAGCGGGGACAGGGGCCTACGAGCAGTACTTC.